These 15 T cell receptor beta chains share one sample of origin, sequenced in a study of Ad26.COV2.S vaccination and SARS-CoV-2 variants. Sequencing used immunoSEQ multiplex PCR; TCRdb keeps in-frame clones, though not all of them. The top ten clones hold approximately 3.4% of a sample with about 280,000 clones, around 87% of them seen once. Treatment denoted: about 20 received Ad26.COV2.S at low or high dose, single or two shots; about 5 received placebo; per-sample allocation not given. The investigators took samples on day 63 after the first vaccine or placebo injection. Sample: peripheral blood, taken in a trial of Ad26.COV2.S vaccine versus placebo. The receptors derive from a person between 18 and 60 years old who received the Ad26.COV2.S COVID-19 vaccine or a placebo.

The V and J genes are TRBV6-5 and TRBJ1-5; 7 bases are shared with TRBD1. From germline, CDR1 is MNHEY and CDR2 SVGAGI. J lost 7 bases, V lost 8 bases, and 14 bases had no gene match. The CDR3 is 15 residues long. The CDR3: CASGGARGFYQPQHF. The CDR3 region has the DNA TGTGCCAGCGGGGGTGCCAGGGGGTTTTACCAGCCCCAGCATTTT.

This clone was detected only once. One end of the junction is discordant with germline, which a read error may explain. Here the CDR3 DNA reads TGCGCCAGCAGCCAAGAGGCAGGGGAGTACGGGCAGTACTTC. Residues: CASSQEAGEYGQYF. The rearrangement links TRBV4-3 to TRBJ2-7, with a tentative D call TRBD1 (6 bases). Germline V gives CDR1 LGHNA, CDR2 YSLEER. The CDR3 totals 14 residues.

V is TRBV4-3 and J is TRBJ1-6, with a tentative D call TRBD1 (6 bases). Germline CDR1 and CDR2: LGHNA and YSLEER. The CDR3 consists of 15 residues. The V and J ends lost 2 bases and 9 bases respectively, with 14 bases between them. The CDR3 DNA reads TGCGCCAGCAGCCAACAACAGGGCTCCGTTTCACCCCTCCACTTT. Amino acid sequence: CASSQQQGSVSPLHF.

V gene TRBV16 combines with J gene TRBJ1-4; maybe TRBD1 (5 bases). This CDR3 region has 16 residues. The germline V and J ends were trimmed by 4 bases and 8 bases, with 20 bases remaining between them. Germline V gene lookup returns CDR1 KGHSY and CDR2 FQNENV. The CDR3 is CASSPERGVAPEKLFF. The CDR3 DNA sequence: TGTGCCAGCAGCCCCGAGAGGGGAGTCGCCCCAGAAAAACTGTTTTTT.

The chain carries TRBV2 and TRBJ1-4, with D perhaps TRBD1 (5 bases). The CDR3 consists of 14 residues. Germline V CDR1 and CDR2: SNHLY, FYNNEI. V was trimmed by 6 bases and J by 3 bases, leaving 11 bases between them. CDR3: CASRAGTANEKLFF. The CDR3 bases are TGTGCCAGCAGGGCCGGGACTGCTAATGAAAAACTGTTTTTT.

The V gene is TRBV9, the J gene TRBJ1-2; D is undetermined. Trimming shortened V by 0 bases and J by 8 bases, and 8 bases separated the two germline ends. The CDR3 runs 12 residues. Germline V gene lookup returns CDR1 SGDLS and CDR2 YYNGEE. Written as DNA, the CDR3 is TGTGCCAGCAGCGTAGTTGGCGGGGGCTACACCTTC. The encoded protein is CASSVVGGGYTF.

The CDR3 here is CASRASGRNTEAFF. DNA for the CDR3: TGTGCCAGCAGGGCCTCCGGGAGGAACACTGAAGCTTTCTTT. The V gene is TRBV6-5, the J gene TRBJ1-1, with unresolved D. The CDR3 runs 14 residues. The V end was cut by 6 bases, the J end by 1 base, with 12 bases between. The V gene's germline CDR1 is MNHEY and CDR2 SVGAGI.

This clone was seen a single time. At the DNA level, this CDR3 is encoded by other sequences in the same sample as well. V usage is TRBV5-1 and J usage is TRBJ2-3; D tentatively reads TRBD1 or TRBD2 (5 bases each). This CDR3 has 14 residues. With 0 bases removed from V and 3 bases from J, the gap between germline ends came to 8 bases. The germline CDR1 and CDR2 sequences are SGHRS and YFSETQ. The CDR3 protein is CASSLGGITDTQYF. The CDR3 DNA follows: TGCGCCAGCAGCTTGGGGGGGATTACAGATACGCAGTATTTT.

J is TRBJ2-3 and V is TRBV7-9; 12 nucleotides agree with TRBD2. Trimming took 3 bases from V and 4 from J; bases not matched to a gene: 2. The CDR3 is 15 residues long. CDR1 is SEHNR, CDR2 FQNEAQ, per germline (reference sequence). The CDR3 loop reads CASSFGLAGPDTQYF. DNA for the CDR3: TGTGCCAGCAGCTTCGGACTAGCGGGGCCAGATACGCAGTATTTT.

The chain employs TRBV19 and TRBJ1-1; D not resolved. The CDR3 runs 12 residues. V was shortened by 5 bases and J by 0 bases, with 4 bases between the two germline ends. Germline V gene sequence: CDR1 LNHDA, CDR2 SQIVND (reference sequence). The CDR3 loop is CASSFLNTEAFF. The CDR3 nucleotides read TGTGCCAGTAGTTTTTTGAACACTGAAGCTTTCTTT.

The chain employs TRBV11-2 and TRBJ1-1; a possible D gene is TRBD1 (5 bases). The CDR3 loop spans 15 amino acids. Trimming removed 5 bases at V and 7 bases at J, with 20 bases between. The germline gives CDR1 SGHAT, CDR2 FQNNGV. The CDR3 region has the DNA TGTGCCAGCAGCCTCTTTACAGGACGGGTGGATGAAGCTTTCTTT. It translates to CASSLFTGRVDEAFF. Complete variable domain (other parts from reference TRBV11-2 and TRBJ1-1): EAGVAQSPRYKIIEKRQSVAFWCNPISGHATLYWYQQILGQGPKLLIQFQNNGVVDDSQLPKDRFSAERLKGVDSTLKIQPAKLEDSAVYLCASSLFTGRVDEAFFGQGTRLTVV.

This chain uses TRBV2 with TRBJ1-4, with 9 bases fitting TRBD1. V dropped 5 bases and J dropped 7; count of bases not matched to a gene: 5. Germline values: CDR1 SNHLY, CDR2 FYNNEI. This CDR3 comprises 14 residues. The CDR3 DNA reads TGTGCCAGCAGTCCCACAGGGGGCGGTGAAAAACTGTTTTTT. This gives the protein CASSPTGGGEKLFF.

In the case of this clone: Other nucleotide sequences from this sample produce the same CDR3. V gene TRBV5-1 combines with J gene TRBJ2-5; D call uncertain. The CDR3 contains 12 residues. Looked up from germline, CDR1 is SGHRS and CDR2 is YFSETQ. The germline V and J ends were trimmed by 4 bases and 5 bases, with 9 bases remaining between them. The chain's CDR3 is CASSLPEETQYF. The CDR3 DNA reads TGCGCCAGCAGCCTGCCAGAGGAGACCCAGTACTTC.

The chain joins TRBV18 to TRBJ2-1, with 8 bases that match TRBD2. The V and J ends lost 3 bases and 2 bases, in that order; junction bases with no gene match: 6. Germline-derived CDR1 and CDR2 are KGHSH and LQKENI. This CDR3 comprises 16 residues. In nucleotides, the CDR3 is TGTGCCAGCTCACCCCCAGCGGGAGAAACCTACAATGAGCAGTTCTTC. This sequence encodes CASSPPAGETYNEQFF.

This clone was detected once. This rearrangement joins TRBV5-1 to TRBJ2-5; possibly TRBD2 for D (6 bases). Germline V gene data show CDR1 as SGHRS and CDR2 as YFSETQ. CDR3 length equals 14 residues. The V gene lost 2 bases and the J gene lost 5 bases, with 13 bases spanning the gap. This chain's CDR3 is CASSLSGRLETQYF. The CDR3 DNA sequence: TGCGCCAGCAGCTTAAGCGGGCGATTGGAGACCCAGTACTTC.